This T cell receptor beta chain was obtained from a study of Graves' ophthalmopathy and Graves' hyperthyroidism. Looking at the study overall: Prior to any treatment, peripheral blood was collected at the time of initial diagnosis. Regarding the study as a whole: Blood samples also showed most expanded thyroid clonotypes exceeding 0.001 frequency.

This clonotype has a count of ten or more. The antigen remains undetermined. Uncontrolled infections, other autoimmune diseases, pregnancy or lactation barred patients from enrollment. The PBMCs were taken from 10 ml of fresh peripheral blood. The CDR3 sequence is 14 residues long. Germline V gene sequence: CDR1 LNHDA, CDR2 SQIVND (reference sequence). Trimming took off 6 bases at V and 6 bases at J, with 17 bases between the two ends. Amplified material comprised TCR beta CDR3 regions derived from RNA transcripts. HTBI-primed RT-PCR formed the first round, and a multiplex PCR formed the second. TCRdb reanalysed the multiplex PCR reads using MiXCR and keeps one entry per CDR3 protein. The sample contains 170,000 or so distinct CDR3 sequences, 37% of which appear only once.

The specimen was peripheral blood. V gene TRBV19 combines with J gene TRBJ1-1, with a possible D match to TRBD1 (6 bases). The clonotype comes from a woman in her 40s with Graves' ophthalmopathy. The CDR3 DNA reads TGTGCCAGTAGCGCGAAGGGGGGGATCTCTGAAGCTTTCTTT. Its translation: CASSAKGGISEAFF. Based on the CDR3 plus reference TRBV19 and TRBJ1-1, the full variable domain is DGGITQSPKYLFRKEGQNVTLSCEQNLNHDAMYWYRQDPGQGLRLIYYSQIVNDFQKGDIAEGYSVSREKKESFPLTVTSAQKNPTAFYLCASSAKGGISEAFFGQGTRLTVV.